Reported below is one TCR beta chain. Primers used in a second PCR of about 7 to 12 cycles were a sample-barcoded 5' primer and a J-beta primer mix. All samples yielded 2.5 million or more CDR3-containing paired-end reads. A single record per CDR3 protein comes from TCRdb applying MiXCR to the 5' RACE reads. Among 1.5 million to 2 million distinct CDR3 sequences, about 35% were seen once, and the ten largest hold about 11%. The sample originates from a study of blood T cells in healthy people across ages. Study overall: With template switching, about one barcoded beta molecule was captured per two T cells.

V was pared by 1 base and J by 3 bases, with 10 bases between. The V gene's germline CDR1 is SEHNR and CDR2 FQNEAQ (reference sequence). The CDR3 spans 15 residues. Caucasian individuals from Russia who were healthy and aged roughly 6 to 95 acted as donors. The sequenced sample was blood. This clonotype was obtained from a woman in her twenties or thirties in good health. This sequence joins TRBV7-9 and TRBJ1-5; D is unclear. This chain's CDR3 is CASSLGARANQPQHF. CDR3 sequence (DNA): TGTGCCAGCAGCTTAGGGGCCAGAGCCAATCAGCCCCAGCATTTT.